This T cell receptor beta chain was recorded in a study of molecular identifiers for immune sequencing clone quantification. General study results and limits: Spiked Jurkat TCR RNA equal to one cell could reportedly be picked out among one million naive cells.

In the sort, naive CD8 T cells were defined as CD8+CD4-CCR7+CD45RA+. This clonotype occurred many times. Its antigen is not known. It was with previously described methods and listed TCR primers that bulk TCR libraries were made. TCRdb re-derived calls from the PCR reads in MiXCR, one entry per CDR3 protein. The sample shows more than 60,000 distinct CDR3 sequences, under 20% of them seen only once. This receptor was identified in a human donor in good health. Some libraries in this study had Jurkat cell RNA spiked in. The material sequenced was naive CD8+ T cells from blood, with Jurkat cell RNA spiked in. Subset meaning: FACS-sorted CD8+CD4-CCR7+CD45RA+ naive T cells.

The CDR3 spells CASSSSDNFNEQFF. CDR3 nucleotide sequence: TGTGCCAGCAGCTCTAGCGATAATTTCAATGAGCAGTTCTTC. The J gene is TRBJ2-1, the V gene TRBV11-2; TRBD2 is a possible D gene (6 bases). V lost 4 bases, J lost 6 bases, and 13 bases lay in between. Germline-derived CDR1 and CDR2 are SGHAT and FQNNGV. This CDR3 contains 14 residues.